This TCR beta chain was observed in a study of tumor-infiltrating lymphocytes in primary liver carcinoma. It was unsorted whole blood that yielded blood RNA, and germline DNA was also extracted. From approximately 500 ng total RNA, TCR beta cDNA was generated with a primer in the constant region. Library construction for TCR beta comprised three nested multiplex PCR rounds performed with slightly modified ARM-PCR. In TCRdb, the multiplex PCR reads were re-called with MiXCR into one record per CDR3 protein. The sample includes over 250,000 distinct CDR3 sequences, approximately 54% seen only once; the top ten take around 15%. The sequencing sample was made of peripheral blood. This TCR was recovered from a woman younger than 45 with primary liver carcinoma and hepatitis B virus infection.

Written as DNA, the CDR3 is TGTGCCAGCAGCCAGAGGCTGAGGAGCTCCTACAATGAGCAGTTCTTC. Its protein is CASSQRLRSSYNEQFF. The chain joins TRBV7-9 to TRBJ2-1, with D uncertain. In germline, CDR1 is SEHNR, CDR2 FQNEAQ (reference sequence). This CDR3 comprises 16 residues. The V end was cut by 5 bases, the J end by 0 bases, with 14 bases between.